This record concerns one T cell receptor (beta chain) sequence. Antigen: not known. These data are taken from a study of human T cells and chemical hapten exposure. The overall study: All patients underwent weekly scalp dosing with diphenylcyclopropenone for the full roughly 25-week study. Study conclusions and caveats: Large CDR3 similarity clusters arose significantly more often from expanded TCRs than from controls. There was no change with DPC sensitization in TCRs above 1 in 1000 frequency. Donors in the study had alopecia, meaning their immune response may differ from healthy people's.

The time point was: patch test 3, about 24 weeks after DPC sensitization. Treatment defined: therapeutic diphenylcyclopropenone sensitization with weekly scalp DPC. Unseparated into fractions, whole blood served as the source from which total RNA was extracted. TCRdb used MiXCR to reprocess the RACE reads, holding one entry per CDR3 protein. Of roughly 40,000 distinct CDR3 sequences in the sample, about 13% are singletons; the top ten hold 2% to 2.5%. In germline, CDR1 is ENHRY, CDR2 SYGVKD. This CDR3 comprises 13 residues. V was cut by 8 bases and J by 0 bases, with 10 bases left in between. J is TRBJ1-1 and V is TRBV10-3; tentatively, D is TRBD1 (5 bases). The receptor comes from a woman aged 40 to 50 with alopecia areata. Some clones in this sample may be carry-over from other donors' samples. The sample consisted of whole blood, taken in connection with sensitization to the hapten diphenylcyclopropenone (DPC). The CDR3 bases are TGTGCCATCGGGACCGCTATGAACACTGAAGCTTTCTTT. Its translation: CAIGTAMNTEAFF.